The 27 T cell receptor beta chains in this list originate from one sample, sequenced in a study of T cells after yellow fever vaccination. One entry per CDR3 protein results from TCRdb running MiXCR on the 5' RACE reads. The sample comprises 50,000 to 65,000 distinct CDR3 sequences, approximately 6.6% of which are singletons, and 20% to 25% rests with the top ten. The material was CD8+ T cells not binding an NS4B(214-222) dextramer, sorted from PBMCs, obtained more than 35 days after the first yellow fever vaccination. These TCRs come from a man aged 18 to 29 who received the YFV17D yellow fever vaccine.

CDR3 sequence (DNA): TGTGCCAGCAGTTACTCGGGACAAGAAGCTTTCTTT. Translated: CASSYSGQEAFF. This chain uses TRBV6-5 with TRBJ1-1, with a possible D match to TRBD1 (6 bases). There are 12 residues in the CDR3. V lost 0 bases to trimming and J lost 8 bases, with 7 bases between them. Germline values: CDR1 MNHEY, CDR2 SVGAGI.

V usage is TRBV20-1 and J usage is TRBJ1-2; D may be TRBD1 (5 bases). The length of the CDR3 is 17 residues. With 0 bases removed from V and 2 bases from J, the gap between germline ends came to 19 bases. The germline V gene encodes CDR1 DFQATT and CDR2 SNEGSKA (reference sequence). Written as DNA, the CDR3 is TGCAGTGCTAGAGATCCCTTGGAGACAGAATACAACTATGGCTACACCTTC. Amino acids: CSARDPLETEYNYGYTF.

In this sample, this clonotype turned up many times. V and J are TRBV10-3 and TRBJ1-1; TRBD1 is a possible D gene (5 bases). The CDR3 is 12 amino acids. Trimming stripped 6 bases from V and 8 bases from J, with 13 bases between. CDR1 and CDR2 from the germline V gene are ENHRY and SYGVKD. CDR3 in DNA: TGTGCCATCAGGAATCCAGGGTCCGAAGCTTTCTTT. Its translation: CAIRNPGSEAFF.

This clonotype came up a few times. V and J are TRBV5-6 and TRBJ2-7; the match to TRBD2 covers 8 bases. Trimming took 3 bases from V and 0 from J; bases not matched to a gene: 8. CDR1 SGHDT and CDR2 YYEEEE come from the germline V gene. The CDR3 has 16 amino acids. Written as DNA, the CDR3 is TGTGCCAGCAGCTCGACTAGCGTCCGCTACTCCTACGAGCAGTACTTC. As protein: CASSSTSVRYSYEQYF.

This clonotype has a handful of counts. J is TRBJ1-1 and V is TRBV4-1; D gene uncertain. CDR3 length equals 13 residues. CDR1 is MGHRA and CDR2 is YSYEKL in the germline V gene. Trimming left V 10 bases short and J 0 bases short, with 12 bases between. CDR3 region: CATRHPMNTEAFF. CDR3 bases: TGCGCCACCAGACACCCCATGAACACTGAAGCTTTCTTT.

This clonotype was recorded many times. The chain carries TRBV6-2 or TRBV6-3 and TRBJ1-1; D unresolved. Germline CDR1 is MNHEY and CDR2 is SVGEGT. The length of the CDR3 is 15 residues. V was trimmed by 4 bases and J by 5 bases, leaving 17 bases between them. This CDR3 reads CASSSSGPGYTEAFF. Here the CDR3 DNA reads TGTGCCAGCAGTTCTTCAGGCCCGGGTTATACTGAAGCTTTCTTT.

This clonotype came up a few times. J is TRBJ2-2 and V is TRBV20-1; TRBD2 agrees at 11 bases. The CDR3 has 17 residues. Trimming took 3 bases from V and 0 from J; bases not matched to a gene: 6. Germline lookup yields CDR1 DFQATT and CDR2 SNEGSKA (reference sequence). The CDR3: CSASGSSGGTNTGELFF. The DNA of the CDR3 is TGCAGTGCTAGTGGTTCTAGCGGGGGGACGAACACCGGGGAGCTGTTTTTT.

This clonotype showed up many times. The V call is TRBV27, the J call TRBJ2-7; D gene unclear. In germline, CDR1 is MNHEY, CDR2 SMNVEV (reference sequence). Between the trimmed V and J ends, which lost 4 bases and 5 bases, there was a span of 15 bases. There are 14 residues in the CDR3. DNA for the CDR3: TGTGCCAGCAGTTCCGCAGGTATGACGAACGAGCAGTACTTC. Translated: CASSSAGMTNEQYF.

This clonotype has a count of ten or more. CDR3: CASTASGGGVTDTQYF. The DNA of the CDR3 is TGTGCCAGCACCGCTTCCGGCGGGGGTGTCACAGATACGCAGTATTTT. The chain is built from TRBV12-3 or TRBV12-4 and TRBJ2-3; 7 bases match TRBD2. This CDR3 region has 16 residues. J lost 2 bases, V lost 7 bases, and 12 bases had no gene match.

This clonotype appeared many times. The chain is built from TRBV6-6 and TRBJ2-3; D gene uncertain. Germline V gene data show CDR1 as MNHNY and CDR2 as SVGAGI (reference sequence). Trimming pared 6 bases from V and 0 bases from J, leaving 7 bases between. CDR3 size: 13 residues. CDR3 region: CASRDDSTDTQYF. The CDR3 bases are TGTGCCAGCAGAGACGACAGCACAGATACGCAGTATTTT.

V gene TRBV6-5 combines with J gene TRBJ2-5; 9 positions match TRBD2. The CDR3 loop spans 15 amino acids. The germline V gene encodes CDR1 MNHEY and CDR2 SVGAGI. After removal of 2 bases from V and 5 bases from J, the junction contained 6 bases not matched to a gene. The CDR3 sequence is CASSYTAGGTETQYF. CDR3 coding DNA: TGTGCCAGCAGTTACACCGCGGGGGGGACGGAGACCCAGTACTTC.

The chain recombines TRBV27 with TRBJ1-5; tentative D call: TRBD1 (5 bases). Germline lookup yields CDR1 MNHEY and CDR2 SMNVEV (reference sequence). The V end lost 5 bases, the J end lost 6 bases, and 14 bases lay between the germline ends. The CDR3 sequence is 14 residues long. CDR3 residues: CASSPLGGTQPQHF. The CDR3 coding sequence is TGTGCCAGCAGTCCTCTGGGAGGGACTCAGCCCCAGCATTTT.

This clonotype was picked up many times. The gene calls are TRBV3-1 and TRBJ2-7; D unresolved. This CDR3 is built from 12 residues. V gave up 4 bases and J gave up 10 bases, with 14 bases separating them. CDR1 LGHDT and CDR2 YNNKEL come from the germline V gene (reference sequence). The CDR3 nucleotides read TGTGCCAGCAGCCCGTGGGGTGAAGGCCAGTACGTC. Protein sequence: CASSPWGEGQYV.

This clonotype occurred a few times. This sequence joins TRBV6-2 or TRBV6-3 and TRBJ1-2; a possible D gene is TRBD1 (5 bases). The germline V gene has CDR1 MNHEY and CDR2 SVGEGT. The CDR3 runs 14 residues. Deletions cut 2 bases from V and 4 bases from J, with 11 bases between. The CDR3: CASSYPGTGYGYTF. The CDR3 DNA sequence: TGTGCCAGCAGTTACCCCGGGACCGGCTATGGCTACACCTTC.

This clonotype was found many times. The chain joins TRBV11-2 to TRBJ2-1, with D perhaps matching TRBD1 (5 bases). Trimming cost V 5 bases and J 0 bases, with 20 bases left between them. Per the germline V gene, CDR1 is SGHAT and CDR2 is FQNNGV. The CDR3 is 18 amino acids. As DNA, the CDR3 is TGTGCCAGCAGCATCACCCCGATAACCGACAGCTCCTACAATGAGCAGTTCTTC. This translates into CASSITPITDSSYNEQFF.

This clonotype appeared many times. This chain joins TRBV7-9 and TRBJ1-6; no clear D gene. The CDR3 is 14 amino acids. Trimming took off 2 bases at V and 3 bases at J, with 5 bases between the two ends. Germline assignment: CDR1 SEHNR and CDR2 FQNEAQ (reference sequence). The CDR3 reads CASSLQDYNSPLHF. Written as DNA, the CDR3 is TGTGCCAGCAGCTTACAGGACTATAATTCACCCCTCCACTTT.

The rearrangement joins TRBV9 to TRBJ2-6; weak D call: TRBD2 (6 bases). V lost 0 bases and J 0 bases, leaving 13 bases between the germline ends. The CDR3 contains 18 residues. Germline CDR1 and CDR2: SGDLS and YYNGEE. CDR3: CASSVGAGRSSGANVLTF. The CDR3 DNA reads as TGTGCCAGCAGCGTAGGAGCAGGGAGGTCCTCTGGGGCCAACGTCCTGACTTTC.

This clonotype showed up just a few times. This rearrangement joins TRBV20-1 to TRBJ1-5; D gene unclear. Germline V gene sequence: CDR1 DFQATT, CDR2 SNEGSKA (reference sequence). With 1 base removed from V and 9 bases from J, the gap between germline ends came to 7 bases. The CDR3 has 11 amino acids. The CDR3 loop reads CSARASGPQHF. CDR3 sequence (DNA): TGCAGTGCTAGAGCTAGTGGGCCCCAGCATTTT.

This clonotype turned up a few times. The rearrangement links TRBV27 to TRBJ2-7, with D perhaps matching TRBD1 or TRBD2 (6 bases each). This CDR3 is 12 amino acids long. With 4 bases removed from V and 6 bases from J, the gap between germline ends came to 10 bases. CDR1 MNHEY and CDR2 SMNVEV come from the germline V gene (reference sequence). CDR3 DNA: TGTGCCAGCAGTTCAGGAGGGGGCGAGCAGTACTTC. Translation gives CASSSGGGEQYF.

This clonotype showed up just a few times. V usage is TRBV4-3 and J usage is TRBJ2-3, with 9 bases lining up with TRBD2. The germline V gene encodes CDR1 LGHNA and CDR2 YSLEER. V dropped 3 bases and J dropped 0; count of bases not matched to a gene: 7. The CDR3 covers 17 residues. The CDR3 loop reads CASSQLSGGPSTDTQYF. In DNA, the CDR3 is TGCGCCAGCAGCCAGCTAAGCGGGGGGCCGAGCACAGATACGCAGTATTTT.

This clonotype was counted many times. This chain uses TRBV24-1 with TRBJ2-5; D gene uncertain. The CDR3 totals 14 residues. Germline CDR1 reads KGHDR; CDR2 reads SFDVKD. Trimming pared 1 base from V and 5 bases from J, leaving 10 bases between. DNA of the CDR3: TGTGCCACCAGTGATTTCGATCAAGCGGAGACCCAGTACTTC. This sequence encodes CATSDFDQAETQYF.

This clonotype came up a few times. The gene calls are TRBV2 and TRBJ2-3; D not resolved. From germline, CDR1 is SNHLY and CDR2 FYNNEI. The CDR3 covers 14 residues. V lost 3 bases and J 2 bases, leaving 9 bases between the germline ends. The CDR3 bases are TGTGCCAGCAGTGAGGTGGAATTCACAGATACGCAGTATTTT. This gives the protein CASSEVEFTDTQYF.

This chain links TRBV20-1 with TRBJ2-3; D is possibly TRBD1 (5 bases). The germline V and J ends were trimmed by 2 bases and 6 bases, with 12 bases remaining between them. The germline gives CDR1 DFQATT, CDR2 SNEGSKA (reference sequence). This CDR3 is 13 amino acids long. The CDR3 bases are TGCAGTGCTAGACGGCTAGGGGTGGATACGCAGTATTTT. Residues: CSARRLGVDTQYF.

This chain connects TRBV7-9 to TRBJ2-7; weak D call: TRBD1 (5 bases). In germline, CDR1 is SEHNR, CDR2 FQNEAQ (reference sequence). The CDR3 extends over 14 amino acids. V dropped 5 bases and J dropped 2 bases, with 13 bases sitting between them. CDR3 nucleotides: TGTGCCAGCAGCCCGCTGACCAGGGCCTACGAGCAGTACTTC. Residues: CASSPLTRAYEQYF.

The DNA of the CDR3 is TGTGCCAGCAGCCTGGGGACTACCACCTCCAATGAGCAGTTCTTC. Translation gives CASSLGTTTSNEQFF. The V call is TRBV7-8, the J call TRBJ2-1; 7 bases match TRBD2. The germline V gene has CDR1 SGHVS and CDR2 FQNEAQ. V shed 5 bases, J shed 6 bases, and the junction held 10 bases outside the gene matches. CDR3 size: 15 residues. Full variable domain (outside the CDR3, taken from reference TRBV7-8 and TRBJ2-1): GAGVSQSPRYKVAKRGQDVALRCDPISGHVSLFWYQQALGQGPEFLTYFQNEAQLDKSGLPSDRFFAERPEGSVSTLKIQRTQQEDSAVYLCASSLGTTTSNEQFFGPGTRLTVL.

The V call is TRBV3-1, the J call TRBJ2-7; possible D gene TRBD1, 5 bases. The CDR3 runs to 14 residues. Trimming stripped 2 bases from V and 2 bases from J, with 10 bases between. CDR1 is LGHDT, CDR2 YNNKEL, per germline (reference sequence). DNA of the CDR3: TGTGCCAGCAGCCAAACAGGTCCGGCCTACGAGCAGTACTTC. Encoded protein: CASSQTGPAYEQYF.

This clonotype was seen ten or more times. The V call is TRBV12-3 or TRBV12-4, the J call TRBJ2-1; 16 bases fit TRBD2. The V gene end was trimmed by 5 bases and the J gene end by 3 bases; junction bases not matched to a gene: 7. The CDR3 spans 18 residues. CDR3 residues: CASSPTGLAGGYYNEQFF. The CDR3 nucleotides are TGTGCCAGCAGTCCCACGGGACTAGCGGGGGGGTACTACAATGAGCAGTTCTTC.